This entry describes one TCR beta chain. The PCR made use of 60 Vbeta and 13 Jbeta primers. Libraries were prepared by immunoSEQ multiplex PCR; TCRdb keeps only in-frame clonotypes and omits some of them. The top ten clones hold 4.2% of a sample with 95,000 to 110,000 clones, 77% of them seen once. This specimen comes from a study of cytomegalovirus exposure and HLA in healthy donors. V lost 6 bases and J 1 base, leaving 14 bases between the germline ends. CDR3 size: 14 residues. Looked up from germline, CDR1 is SQVTM and CDR2 is ANQGSEA. The sample consisted of PBMCs. The chain recombines TRBV29-1 with TRBJ2-3, with D perhaps matching TRBD1 (5 bases). The receptor comes from a male donor in good health and CMV-seronegative. In DNA form, the CDR3 reads TGCAGCGTGGAAAGGGGTATTGGCACAGATACGCAGTATTTT. Translation: CSVERGIGTDTQYF.